This T cell receptor (beta chain) was sequenced for a study of T cells after posttransplantation cyclophosphamide (dated by TCRdb to 2016 to 2017). General notes on the study: The study tracked T cell repertoire reconstitution by TRB sequencing after myeloablative bone marrow transplantation using posttransplantation cyclophosphamide as GVHD prophylaxis. Public TRB sequences were compared against a database of over 3,600 sequences linked to responses to pathogens, tumor antigens, self-antigens and alloantigens. Because TRA and TRB clonality were tightly correlated in 9 or 10 samples, subsequent TCR analyses were focused on TRB only. Antigen receptor sequencing covered samples from 30 to 40 PTCy-treated patients and approximately 17 of their related bone marrow donors. Up to roughly 3 additional blood samples from 2 to 5.2 years after transplant were also TRB-sequenced in 3 patients, as was pretransplant blood from 4 patients. TRB sequencing was performed on blood from all 35 or so PTCy patients with 1-year posttransplant specimens.

The treatment or condition tag for this specimen amounts to: high-dose cyclophosphamide on days +3 and +4 as single-agent GVHD prophylaxis. Busulfan and fludarabine conditioning, a related or unrelated marrow graft, and cyclophosphamide on days +3 and +4 were given to PTCy patients. The PTCy-treated patients were enrolled in a prospective multi-institutional clinical trial. Peripheral blood and bone marrow mononuclear cells were isolated by Ficoll-Hypaque density centrifugation and were cryopreserved. Results the study describes overall, beyond this receptor: Donor-recipient similarity was low at 1-2 months but rose over the first year, and later blood repertoires were often dominated by donor CD8+ memory clones. The TRB repertoires of T cells infiltrating skin or the GI tract showed only limited overlap with the TRB repertoires found in blood. Across 45 to 50 patients, TRB clonality was highly associated with recipient CMV seropositivity and CMV reactivation, and PTCy diversity was similar to diversity in CNI/methotrexate controls.

Including cysteine and phenylalanine, the CDR3 has 16 amino acids. CDR3 DNA is the only sequence kept; it has 48 bases, read in frame from the first base. From a lookup of the germline V gene (reference sequence), CDR1 and CDR2 are LNHDA and SQIVND. Relative to germline, V is missing 9 bases and J is missing 3 bases, with 10 bases of the junction outside any gene match. As to this clone: This receptor's antigen is unknown. Base qualities are not at hand, and no much larger clone is one base apart.

TRB sequencing used genomic DNA with the immunoSEQ assay at survey resolution or the hsTCRB kit. Under the source paper's analysis protocol: Initial read processing used immunoSEQ software, and repertoire analyses used the LymphoSeq R package. For each TRB dataset, clonality was calculated as 1 minus normalized Shannon entropy, and the Gini coefficient was computed as well. To infer phenotypes in unsorted samples, TRB sequences from sorted subsets of the recipient or donor were mapped onto the unsorted samples of the same recipient. TCRdb took this table from immuneACCESS and kept in-frame rearrangements with V and J called. Such tables lack part of the clones; where checked against another copy, unresolved V genes explain under half of the gap, and the rest is unexplained. The DNA was the basis for D and trimming; V, J and clone size are from that table. The table for this sample lists about 22,000 clones; about 90% of them were counted only once. The ten largest make up 9% to 13% of the sample.

The chain was built from TRBV19 and TRBJ2-6; 8 of the junction bases match TRBD1. The source material was PBMCs, sampled after allogeneic stem cell transplant with posttransplant cyclophosphamide. This TCR was recovered from a female patient between 30 and 39 years old who received an allogeneic stem cell transplant from an unrelated donor, was CMV-positive, and had no GVHD. After a transplant, some of the T cells may come from the graft donor. The DNA reads as follows: TGTGCCAGCCGAACCGGGACAGGCTTTGGGGCCAACGTCCTGACTTTC. It specifies CASRTGTGFGANVLTF.